This paragraph reports one T cell receptor beta chain. Assay used: immunoSEQ multiplex PCR; TCRdb lists only in-frame clones, some missing. This repertoire shows under 2,500,000 clones, approximately 94% found once; its top ten account for around 0.13%. The sample comes from a study of shared clonotypes between healthy human individuals. The ends were cut back, 1 base at V and 4 bases at J, with 12 bases in the middle. Germline V gene sequence: CDR1 SGDLS, CDR2 YYNGEE. This CDR3 contains 16 residues. The chain uses TRBV9 and TRBJ2-6, with D unclear. The TCR comes from a man between 18 and 35 years old in good health. What was sequenced was naive CD4+ T cells sorted from blood. Subset indicated: CD45RA+ positively selected. As DNA, the CDR3 is TGTGCCAGCAGCGTACAGGCGTTGGGGGGGGCCAACGTCCTGACTTTC. Its protein is CASSVQALGGANVLTF. The entire variable domain, with the rest obtained from reference TRBV9 and TRBJ2-6, is as follows: DSGVTQTPKHLITATGQRVTLRCSPRSGDLSVYWYQQSLDQGLQFLIQYYNGEERAKGNILERFSAQQFPDLHSELNLSSLELGDSALYFCASSVQALGGANVLTFGAGSRLTVL.